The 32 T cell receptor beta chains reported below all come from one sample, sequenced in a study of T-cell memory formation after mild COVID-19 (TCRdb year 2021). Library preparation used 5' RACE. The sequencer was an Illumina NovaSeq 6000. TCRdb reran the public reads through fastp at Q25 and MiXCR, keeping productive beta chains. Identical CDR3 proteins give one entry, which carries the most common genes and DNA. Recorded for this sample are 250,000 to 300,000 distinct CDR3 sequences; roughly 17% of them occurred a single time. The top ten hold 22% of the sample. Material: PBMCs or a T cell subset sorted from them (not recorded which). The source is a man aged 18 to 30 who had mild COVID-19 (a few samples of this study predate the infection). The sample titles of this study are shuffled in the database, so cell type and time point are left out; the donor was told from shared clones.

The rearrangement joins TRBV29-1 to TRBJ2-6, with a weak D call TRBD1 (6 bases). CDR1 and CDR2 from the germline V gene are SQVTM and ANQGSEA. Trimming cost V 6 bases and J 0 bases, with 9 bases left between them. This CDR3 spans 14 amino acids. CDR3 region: CSVDRSSGANVLTF. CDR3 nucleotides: TGCAGCGTCGACAGGTCCTCTGGGGCCAACGTCCTGACTTTC.

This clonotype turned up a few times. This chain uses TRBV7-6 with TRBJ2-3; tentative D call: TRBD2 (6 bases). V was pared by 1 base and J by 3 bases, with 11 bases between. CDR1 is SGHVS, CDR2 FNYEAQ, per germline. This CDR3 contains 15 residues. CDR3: CASSLVTSRTDTQYF. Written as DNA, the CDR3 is TGTGCCAGCAGCTTAGTTACTAGCCGAACAGATACGCAGTATTTT.

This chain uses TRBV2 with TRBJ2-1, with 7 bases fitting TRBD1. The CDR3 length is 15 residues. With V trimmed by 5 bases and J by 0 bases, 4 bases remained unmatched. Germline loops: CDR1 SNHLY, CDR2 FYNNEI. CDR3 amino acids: CASSKDRSSYNEQFF. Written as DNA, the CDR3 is TGTGCCAGCAGTAAGGACAGGAGCTCCTACAATGAGCAGTTCTTC.

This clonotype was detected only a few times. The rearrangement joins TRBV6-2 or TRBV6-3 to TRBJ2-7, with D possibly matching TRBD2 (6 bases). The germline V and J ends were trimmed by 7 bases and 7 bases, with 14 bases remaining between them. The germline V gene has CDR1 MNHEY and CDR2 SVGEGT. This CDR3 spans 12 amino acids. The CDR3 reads CASTNGRGEQYF. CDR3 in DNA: TGTGCCAGCACCAACGGACGGGGGGAGCAGTACTTC.

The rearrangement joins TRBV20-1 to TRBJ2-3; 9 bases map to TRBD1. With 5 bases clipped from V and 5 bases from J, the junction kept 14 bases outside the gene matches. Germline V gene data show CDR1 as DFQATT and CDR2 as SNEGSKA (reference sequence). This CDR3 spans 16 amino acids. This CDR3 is CSAPNSVGQGRDTQYF. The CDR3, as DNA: TGCAGTGCTCCCAATTCGGTCGGACAGGGGAGAGATACGCAGTATTTT.

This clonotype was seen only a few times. The CDR3 loop reads CASSVEGDPYNEQFF. The CDR3 bases are TGTGCCAGCAGCGTAGAGGGGGACCCCTACAATGAGCAGTTCTTC. This chain joins TRBV9 and TRBJ2-1, with D perhaps TRBD1 (6 bases). This CDR3 spans 15 amino acids. The V and J ends lost 0 bases and 2 bases respectively, with 9 bases between them. Germline V gene sequence: CDR1 SGDLS, CDR2 YYNGEE.

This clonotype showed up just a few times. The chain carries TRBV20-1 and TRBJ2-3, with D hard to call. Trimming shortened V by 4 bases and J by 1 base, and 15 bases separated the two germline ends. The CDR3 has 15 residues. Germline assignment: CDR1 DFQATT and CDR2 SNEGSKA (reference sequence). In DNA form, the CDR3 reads TGCAGTGCTAAGTTTGGCGGTTCGGGCACAGATACGCAGTATTTT. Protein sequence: CSAKFGGSGTDTQYF.

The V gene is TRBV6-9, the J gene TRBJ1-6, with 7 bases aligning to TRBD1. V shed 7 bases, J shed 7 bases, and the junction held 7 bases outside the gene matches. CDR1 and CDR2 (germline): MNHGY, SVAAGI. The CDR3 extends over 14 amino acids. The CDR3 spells CASTDREYNSPLHF. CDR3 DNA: TGTGCCAGCACCGACAGGGAGTACAATTCACCCCTCCACTTT.

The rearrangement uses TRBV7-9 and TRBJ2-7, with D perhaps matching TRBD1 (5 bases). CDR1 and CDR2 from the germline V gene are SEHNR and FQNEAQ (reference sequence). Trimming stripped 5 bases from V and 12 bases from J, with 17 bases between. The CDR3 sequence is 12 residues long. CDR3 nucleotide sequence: TGTGCCAGCAGCGAAACAGGCCTTGGGCGGTACTTC. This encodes CASSETGLGRYF.

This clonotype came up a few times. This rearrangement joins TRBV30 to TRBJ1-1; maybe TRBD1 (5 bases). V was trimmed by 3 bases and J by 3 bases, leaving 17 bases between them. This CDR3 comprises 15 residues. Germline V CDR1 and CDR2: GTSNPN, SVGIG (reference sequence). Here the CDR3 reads CAWRLPNRWDTEAFF. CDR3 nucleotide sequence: TGTGCCTGGAGGCTCCCGAACAGGTGGGACACTGAAGCTTTCTTT.

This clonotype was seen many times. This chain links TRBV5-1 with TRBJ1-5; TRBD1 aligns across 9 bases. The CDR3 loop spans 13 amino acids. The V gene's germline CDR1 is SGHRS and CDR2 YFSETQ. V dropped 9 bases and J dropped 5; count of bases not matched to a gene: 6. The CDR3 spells CANPTGGHQPQHF. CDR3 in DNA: TGCGCCAACCCAACAGGGGGCCATCAGCCCCAGCATTTT.

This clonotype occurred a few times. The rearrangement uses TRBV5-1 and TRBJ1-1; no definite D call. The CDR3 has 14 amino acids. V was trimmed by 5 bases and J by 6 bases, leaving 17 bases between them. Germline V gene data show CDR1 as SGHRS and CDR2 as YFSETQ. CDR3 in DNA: TGCGCCAGCAGGGAGAAAAGTAGGCCTTCTGAAGCTTTCTTT. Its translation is CASREKSRPSEAFF. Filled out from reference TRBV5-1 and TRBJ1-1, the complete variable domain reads KAGVTQTPRYLIKTRGQQVTLSCSPISGHRSVSWYQQTPGQGLQFLFEYFSETQRNKGNFPGRFSGRQFSNSRSEMNVSTLELGDSALYLCASREKSRPSEAFFGQGTRLTVV.

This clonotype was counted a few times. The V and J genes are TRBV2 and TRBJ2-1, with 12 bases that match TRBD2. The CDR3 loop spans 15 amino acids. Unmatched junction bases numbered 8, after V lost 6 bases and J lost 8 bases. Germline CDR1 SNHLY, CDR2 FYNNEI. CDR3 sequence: CASRTTSGGSHEQFF. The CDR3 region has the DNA TGTGCCAGCAGGACGACTAGCGGGGGTTCCCATGAGCAGTTCTTC.

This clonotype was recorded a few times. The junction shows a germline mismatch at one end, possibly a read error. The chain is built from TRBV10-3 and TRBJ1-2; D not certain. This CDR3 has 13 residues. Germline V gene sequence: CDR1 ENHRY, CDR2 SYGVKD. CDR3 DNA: TGTGCCATCAGTGAGTCGATGCAGGTAGAACTCTACTTC. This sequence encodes CAISESMQVELYF.

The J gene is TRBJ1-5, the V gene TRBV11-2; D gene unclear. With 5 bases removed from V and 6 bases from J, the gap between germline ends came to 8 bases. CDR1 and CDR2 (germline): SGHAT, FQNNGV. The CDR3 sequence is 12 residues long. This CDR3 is CASSQSGQPQHF. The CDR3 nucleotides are TGTGCCAGCAGCCAGAGCGGTCAGCCCCAGCATTTT.

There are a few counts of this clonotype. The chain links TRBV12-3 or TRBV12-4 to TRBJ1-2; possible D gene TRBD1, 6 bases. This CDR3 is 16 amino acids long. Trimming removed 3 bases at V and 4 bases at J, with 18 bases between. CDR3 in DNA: TGTGCCAGCAGTTTGAATTGGCAGGGGCCGGGCTATGGCTACACCTTC. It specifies CASSLNWQGPGYGYTF.

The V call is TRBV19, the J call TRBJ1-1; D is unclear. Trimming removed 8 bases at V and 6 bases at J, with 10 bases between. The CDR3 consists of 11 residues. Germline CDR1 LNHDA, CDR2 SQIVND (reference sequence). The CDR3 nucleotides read TGTGCCAGTCAACAAAACTCTGAAGCTTTCTTT. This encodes CASQQNSEAFF. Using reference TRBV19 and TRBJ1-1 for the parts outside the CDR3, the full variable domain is DGGITQSPKYLFRKEGQNVTLSCEQNLNHDAMYWYRQDPGQGLRLIYYSQIVNDFQKGDIAEGYSVSREKKESFPLTVTSAQKNPTAFYLCASQQNSEAFFGQGTRLTVV.

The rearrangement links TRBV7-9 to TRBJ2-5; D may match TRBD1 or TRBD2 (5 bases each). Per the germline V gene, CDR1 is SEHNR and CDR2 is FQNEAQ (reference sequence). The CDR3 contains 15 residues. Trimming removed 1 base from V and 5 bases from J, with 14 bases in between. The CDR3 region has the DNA TGTGCCAGCAGCTTAGGGTCACTAGAGGGGGAGACCCAGTACTTC. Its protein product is CASSLGSLEGETQYF.

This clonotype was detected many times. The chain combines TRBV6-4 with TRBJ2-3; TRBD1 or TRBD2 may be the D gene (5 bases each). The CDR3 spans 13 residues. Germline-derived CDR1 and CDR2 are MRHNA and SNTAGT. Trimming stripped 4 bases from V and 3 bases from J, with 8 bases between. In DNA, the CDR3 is TGTGCCAGCAGTGGGGACGCAACAGATACGCAGTATTTT. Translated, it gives CASSGDATDTQYF.

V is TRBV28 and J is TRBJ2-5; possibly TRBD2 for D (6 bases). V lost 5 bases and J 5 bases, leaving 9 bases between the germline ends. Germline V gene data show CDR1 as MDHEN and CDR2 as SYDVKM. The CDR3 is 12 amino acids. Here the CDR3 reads CASSGLAETQYF. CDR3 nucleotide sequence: TGTGCCAGCAGTGGCCTAGCGGAGACCCAGTACTTC. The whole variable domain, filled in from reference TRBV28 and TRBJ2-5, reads DVKVTQSSRYLVKRTGEKVFLECVQDMDHENMFWYRQDPGLGLRLIYFSYDVKMKEKGDIPEGYSVSREKKERFSLILESASTNQTSMYLCASSGLAETQYFGPGTRLLVL.

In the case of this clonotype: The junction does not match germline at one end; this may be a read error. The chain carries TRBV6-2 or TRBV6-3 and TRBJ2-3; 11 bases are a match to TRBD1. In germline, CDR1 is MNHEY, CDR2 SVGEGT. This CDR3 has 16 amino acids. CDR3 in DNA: TGTGCCAGAAGTTACGGGGGACAGGGGGAGGTGGATACGCAGTATTTT. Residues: CARSYGGQGEVDTQYF.

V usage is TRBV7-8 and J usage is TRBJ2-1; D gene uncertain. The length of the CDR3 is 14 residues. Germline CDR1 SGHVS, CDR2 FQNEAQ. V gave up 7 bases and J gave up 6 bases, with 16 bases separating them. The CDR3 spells CASTGRAPVNEQFF. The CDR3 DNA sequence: TGTGCCAGCACCGGCCGGGCCCCGGTCAATGAGCAGTTCTTC. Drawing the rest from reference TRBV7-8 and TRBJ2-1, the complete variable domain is GAGVSQSPRYKVAKRGQDVALRCDPISGHVSLFWYQQALGQGPEFLTYFQNEAQLDKSGLPSDRFFAERPEGSVSTLKIQRTQQEDSAVYLCASTGRAPVNEQFFGPGTRLTVL.

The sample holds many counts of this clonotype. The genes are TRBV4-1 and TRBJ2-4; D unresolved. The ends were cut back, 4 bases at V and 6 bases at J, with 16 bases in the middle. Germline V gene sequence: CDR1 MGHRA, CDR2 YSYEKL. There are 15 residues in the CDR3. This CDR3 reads CASSRSVGQSNIQYF. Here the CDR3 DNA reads TGCGCCAGCAGCCGGTCAGTAGGGCAGTCAAACATTCAGTACTTC.

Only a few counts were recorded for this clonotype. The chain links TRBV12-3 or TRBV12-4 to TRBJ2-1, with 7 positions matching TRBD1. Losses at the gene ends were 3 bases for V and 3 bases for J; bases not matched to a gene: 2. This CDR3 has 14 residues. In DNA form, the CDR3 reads TGTGCCAGCAGTTTCCGACAGGGCTACAATGAGCAGTTCTTC. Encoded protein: CASSFRQGYNEQFF.

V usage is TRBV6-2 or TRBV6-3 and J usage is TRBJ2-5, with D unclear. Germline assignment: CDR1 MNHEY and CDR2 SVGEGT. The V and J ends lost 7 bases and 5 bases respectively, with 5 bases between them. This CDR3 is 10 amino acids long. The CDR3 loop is CASNGETQYF. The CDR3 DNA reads TGTGCCAGCAACGGGGAGACCCAGTACTTC.

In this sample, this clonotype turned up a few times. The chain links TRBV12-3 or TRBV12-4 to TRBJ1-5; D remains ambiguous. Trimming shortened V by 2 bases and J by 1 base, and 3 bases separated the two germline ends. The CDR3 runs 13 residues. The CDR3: CASSLRSNQPQHF. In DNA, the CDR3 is TGTGCCAGCAGTTTAAGGAGCAATCAGCCCCAGCATTTT.

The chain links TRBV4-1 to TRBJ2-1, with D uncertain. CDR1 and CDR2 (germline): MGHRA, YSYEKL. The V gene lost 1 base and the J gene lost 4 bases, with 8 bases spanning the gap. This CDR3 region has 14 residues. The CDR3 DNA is TGCGCCAGCAGCCAAGGACACACTTACAATGAGCAGTTCTTC. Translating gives CASSQGHTYNEQFF.

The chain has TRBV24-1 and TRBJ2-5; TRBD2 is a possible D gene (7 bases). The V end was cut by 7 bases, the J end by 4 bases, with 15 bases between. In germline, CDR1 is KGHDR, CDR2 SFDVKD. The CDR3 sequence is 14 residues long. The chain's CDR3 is CATRGAGAGETQYF. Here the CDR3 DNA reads TGTGCCACCAGGGGGGCGGGGGCTGGAGAGACCCAGTACTTC.

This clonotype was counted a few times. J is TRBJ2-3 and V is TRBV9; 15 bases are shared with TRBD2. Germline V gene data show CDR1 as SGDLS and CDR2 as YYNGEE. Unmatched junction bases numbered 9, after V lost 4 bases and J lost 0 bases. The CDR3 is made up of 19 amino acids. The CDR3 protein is CASSSDGLAGGPSTDTQYF. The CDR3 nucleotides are TGTGCCAGCAGCTCCGACGGACTAGCGGGGGGGCCTAGCACAGATACGCAGTATTTT.

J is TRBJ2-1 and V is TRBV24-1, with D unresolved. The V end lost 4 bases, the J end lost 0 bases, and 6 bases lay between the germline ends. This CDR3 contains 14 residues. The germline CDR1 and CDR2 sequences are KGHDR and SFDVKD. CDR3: CATSDHSSYNEQFF. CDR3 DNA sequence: TGTGCCACCAGTGACCATTCCTCCTACAATGAGCAGTTCTTC.

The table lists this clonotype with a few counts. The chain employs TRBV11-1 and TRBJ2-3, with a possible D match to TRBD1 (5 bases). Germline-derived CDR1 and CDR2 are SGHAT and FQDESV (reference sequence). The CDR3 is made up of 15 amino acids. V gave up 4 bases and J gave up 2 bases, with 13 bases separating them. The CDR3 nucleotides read TGTGCCAGCAGCTACAGGTCTGGGCCCACAGATACGCAGTATTTT. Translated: CASSYRSGPTDTQYF.

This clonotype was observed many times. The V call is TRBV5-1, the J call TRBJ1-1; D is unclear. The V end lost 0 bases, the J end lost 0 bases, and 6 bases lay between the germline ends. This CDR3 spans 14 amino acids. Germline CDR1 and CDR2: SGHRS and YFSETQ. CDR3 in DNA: TGCGCCAGCAGCTTGGACGGGATGAACACTGAAGCTTTCTTT. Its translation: CASSLDGMNTEAFF.